The 32 T cell receptor beta chains below were found in one sample sequenced in a study of control samples from healthy donors and cancer patients. Sequencing used immunoSEQ multiplex PCR; TCRdb keeps in-frame clones, though not all of them. The table records 100,000 or so clones, under 90% of them present only once. The specimen sequenced was blood. These receptors came from a woman aged 45-59 years in good health.

This chain joins TRBV19 and TRBJ2-3; no firm D call. Trimming pared 8 bases from V and 2 bases from J, leaving 17 bases between. Per the germline V gene, CDR1 is LNHDA and CDR2 is SQIVND (reference sequence). The CDR3 runs 15 residues. The CDR3 loop is CASREGILNTDTQYF. DNA of the CDR3: TGTGCCAGTCGAGAAGGGATTCTAAACACAGATACGCAGTATTTT.

Here the CDR3 DNA reads TGTGCCAGCAGCTTGTACGACGACACTGAAGCTTTCTTT. Its protein is CASSLYDDTEAFF. The gene calls are TRBV11-3 and TRBJ1-1; D remains ambiguous. CDR1 and CDR2 (germline): SGHNT, YENEEA. The CDR3 sequence is 13 residues long. With 3 bases removed from V and 3 bases from J, the gap between germline ends came to 8 bases.

V usage is TRBV2 and J usage is TRBJ1-6; D is possibly TRBD1 (5 bases). V dropped 8 bases and J dropped 6 bases, with 11 bases sitting between them. The germline V gene encodes CDR1 SNHLY and CDR2 FYNNEI. This CDR3 comprises 13 residues. This CDR3 reads CASSGGVNSPLHF. CDR3 nucleotides: TGTGCCAGCTCTGGGGGGGTTAATTCACCCCTCCACTTT.

The chain recombines TRBV4-3 with TRBJ2-5, with D maybe TRBD2 (5 bases). The ends were cut back, 1 base at V and 4 bases at J, with 19 bases in the middle. The CDR3 runs to 17 residues. Per germline, CDR1 LGHNA and CDR2 YSLEER. For the CDR3, the DNA is TGCGCCAGCAGCCAAGGTCCGAGGATCGGGGTAGGAGAGACCCAGTACTTC. Translated, it gives CASSQGPRIGVGETQYF.

The chain joins TRBV19 to TRBJ2-2; TRBD2 aligns across 7 bases. The trim removed 4 bases at V and 0 bases at J, leaving 5 bases unmatched. Germline CDR1 is LNHDA and CDR2 is SQIVND (reference sequence). The CDR3 sequence is 16 residues long. CDR3 in amino acids: CASSTRGGTNTGELFF. Here the CDR3 DNA reads TGTGCCAGTAGTACCCGGGGAGGGACGAACACCGGGGAGCTGTTTTTT.

The chain carries TRBV6-5 and TRBJ1-3; a weak D match, TRBD1 (5 bases). The germline V and J ends were trimmed by 6 bases and 5 bases, with 14 bases remaining between them. The CDR3 is 14 residues long. Per germline, CDR1 MNHEY and CDR2 SVGAGI. The CDR3, as DNA: TGTGCCAGCAGATCGCGGGGGAACCGAAACACCATATATTTT. Its translation: CASRSRGNRNTIYF.

This chain joins TRBV7-8 and TRBJ1-1; the D is unclear. This CDR3 comprises 13 residues. The germline V and J ends were trimmed by 5 bases and 1 base, with 8 bases remaining between them. The germline V gene encodes CDR1 SGHVS and CDR2 FQNEAQ. CDR3 in DNA: TGTGCCAGCAGCGCCCGCAGGAACACTGAAGCTTTCTTT. Protein sequence: CASSARRNTEAFF.

The V call is TRBV7-3, the J call TRBJ2-2; TRBD2 matches at 9 bases. The CDR3 sequence is 15 residues long. V was clipped by 8 bases and J by 1 base; unmatched bases: 5. Germline-derived CDR1 and CDR2 are SGHTA and FQGTGA. The CDR3 DNA reads as TGTGCCAGCGGACTTAGCGGGGGGAACACCGGGGAGCTGTTTTTT. Protein product: CASGLSGGNTGELFF.

About this clone: The junction and the germline gene differ at one end; a read error may be behind it. The chain's CDR3 is CASSKDSYNEQFF. The CDR3 nucleotides are TGTGCTAGCAGCAAAGACAGCTACAATGAGCAGTTCTTC. V gene TRBV7-7 combines with J gene TRBJ2-1; D may be TRBD1 (5 bases). The CDR3 spans 13 residues. Germline V CDR1 and CDR2: SSHAT, FNYEAQ (reference sequence).

CDR3 nucleotide sequence: TGTGCCAGCAGCTCCCTAGGACAGAGCACAGATACGCAGTATTTT. Translated: CASSSLGQSTDTQYF. The rearrangement joins TRBV28 to TRBJ2-3, with a possible D match to TRBD1 (6 bases). This CDR3 has 15 amino acids. The ends were cut back, 6 bases at V and 0 bases at J, with 13 bases in the middle. Germline values: CDR1 MDHEN, CDR2 SYDVKM.

The V and J genes are TRBV9 and TRBJ2-2, with a possible D match to TRBD1 (7 bases). The CDR3 length is 16 residues. The germline gives CDR1 SGDLS, CDR2 YYNGEE. Trimming cost V 0 bases and J 4 bases, with 13 bases left between them. CDR3 sequence: CASSVAPGGRTGELFF. In nucleotides, the CDR3 is TGTGCCAGCAGCGTAGCTCCAGGGGGGCGCACCGGGGAGCTGTTTTTT.

This clone was detected many times. This sequence joins TRBV6-6 and TRBJ1-3; no firm D call. The germline V gene encodes CDR1 MNHNY and CDR2 SVGAGI (reference sequence). The CDR3 covers 14 residues. Trimming left V 0 bases short and J 4 bases short, with 7 bases between. The chain's CDR3 is CASSYSGHGNTIYF. For the CDR3, the DNA is TGTGCCAGCAGTTACTCGGGTCACGGAAACACCATATATTTT.

The V and J genes are TRBV18 and TRBJ2-3; 8 nucleotides align to TRBD1. The trim removed 3 bases at V and 14 bases at J, leaving 10 bases unmatched. Germline V lookup: CDR1 KGHSH, CDR2 LQKENI. This CDR3 has 13 amino acids. CDR3 in amino acids: CASSPPDRAKAYF. In DNA form, the CDR3 reads TGTGCCAGCTCACCCCCGGACAGGGCAAAGGCGTATTTT.

This clone was seen only a few times. The rearrangement uses TRBV4-2 and TRBJ2-7; D might be TRBD1 or TRBD2, each matching 5 bases. Trimming left V 3 bases short and J 0 bases short, with 18 bases between. Germline V gives CDR1 LGHNA, CDR2 YNFKEQ. The CDR3 has 17 amino acids. CDR3 loop: CASSQQVEGPFSYEQYF. In DNA, the CDR3 is TGTGCCAGCAGCCAGCAGGTTGAGGGGCCCTTCTCCTACGAGCAGTACTTC.

The chain uses TRBV7-2 and TRBJ1-3, with no clear D. Germline-derived CDR1 and CDR2 are SGHTA and FQGNSA. The CDR3 has 14 amino acids. V was shortened by 5 bases and J by 4 bases, with 12 bases between the two germline ends. The CDR3 sequence is CASSQRTAGNTIYF. In nucleotides, the CDR3 is TGTGCCAGCAGCCAGAGGACTGCCGGAAACACCATATATTTT.

V usage is TRBV28 and J usage is TRBJ2-2; TRBD1 agrees at 8 bases. The CDR3 is 16 residues long. The V segment lost 2 bases and the J segment 4 bases; nucleotides outside the gene matches: 6. Germline-derived CDR1 and CDR2 are MDHEN and SYDVKM. Here the CDR3 reads CASSLRQGAGTGELFF. DNA of the CDR3: TGTGCCAGCAGTTTAAGGCAGGGGGCAGGCACCGGGGAGCTGTTTTTT. Full variable domain (missing parts from reference TRBV28 and TRBJ2-2): DVKVTQSSRYLVKRTGEKVFLECVQDMDHENMFWYRQDPGLGLRLIYFSYDVKMKEKGDIPEGYSVSREKKERFSLILESASTNQTSMYLCASSLRQGAGTGELFFGEGSRLTVL.

In nucleotides, the CDR3 is TGTGCCACCGGAGGACTAGACTTATCGAATGAGCAGTTCTTC. It translates to CATGGLDLSNEQFF. The chain is built from TRBV24-1 and TRBJ2-1, with 7 nucleotides matching TRBD2. The CDR3 totals 14 residues. CDR1 KGHDR and CDR2 SFDVKD come from the germline V gene. V trimming: 9 bases; J trimming: 7 bases; junction bases outside the gene matches: 11.

This clone rates as medium-sized. V usage is TRBV11-2 and J usage is TRBJ2-5; perhaps TRBD2 as D (6 bases). V lost 3 bases and J lost 1, with 9 bases in between. CDR1 is SGHAT, CDR2 FQNNGV, per germline. The CDR3 is 14 residues long. The CDR3 is CASSFWGGQETQYF. In DNA form, the CDR3 reads TGTGCCAGCAGCTTCTGGGGAGGCCAAGAGACCCAGTACTTC.

The chain is built from TRBV6-2 or TRBV6-3 and TRBJ2-1; a weak D match, TRBD2 (6 bases). Germline-derived CDR1 and CDR2 are MNHEY and SVGEGT. Trimming removed 2 bases at V and 7 bases at J, with 21 bases between. The CDR3 is 17 amino acids. This CDR3 is CASSYGIRLARNNEQFF. DNA of the CDR3: TGTGCCAGCAGTTACGGGATTCGGCTAGCGAGGAATAATGAGCAGTTCTTC.

The chain employs TRBV14 and TRBJ1-5, with D possibly being TRBD1 (5 bases). Germline V gives CDR1 SGHDN, CDR2 FVKESK. V was pared by 4 bases and J by 6 bases, with 22 bases between. The CDR3 extends over 17 amino acids. Written as DNA, the CDR3 is TGTGCCAGCAGCCTAACTCCCGGGACTCCGGGAGGTCAGCCCCAGCATTTT. Its protein is CASSLTPGTPGGQPQHF.

This chain joins TRBV12-5 and TRBJ1-5, with D unclear. The V and J ends lost 7 bases and 3 bases respectively, with 7 bases between them. CDR1 is LGHNT, CDR2 FRNRAP, per germline. CDR3 length: 12 residues. CDR3 sequence reads: CASAGYNQPQHF. In nucleotides, the CDR3 is TGTGCTAGTGCCGGTTACAATCAGCCCCAGCATTTT.

The rearrangement joins TRBV27 to TRBJ1-2; no clear D. V lost 8 bases, J lost 2 bases, and 9 bases lay in between. CDR1 and CDR2 from the germline V gene are MNHEY and SMNVEV (reference sequence). This CDR3 spans 12 amino acids. CDR3 loop: CASSGGNYGYTF. The CDR3 DNA is TGTGCCAGCTCGGGAGGGAACTATGGCTACACCTTC.

The rearrangement joins TRBV10-3 to TRBJ1-6; TRBD1 is a possible D gene (6 bases). The germline gives CDR1 ENHRY, CDR2 SYGVKD. The V and J ends lost 6 bases and 8 bases respectively, with 14 bases between them. The CDR3 is 14 residues long. CDR3 region: CAIRDSSDDSPLHF. The CDR3 DNA reads TGTGCCATCAGGGACAGCTCGGACGATTCACCCCTCCACTTT.

V is TRBV5-4 and J is TRBJ2-1, with D unresolved. This CDR3 spans 16 amino acids. V lost 4 bases and J lost 0, with 14 bases in between. Germline lookup yields CDR1 SGHNT and CDR2 YYREEE (reference sequence). The CDR3 is CASSPPDRGSYNEQFF. For the CDR3, the DNA is TGTGCCAGCAGCCCCCCGGACCGAGGCTCCTACAATGAGCAGTTCTTC.

This chain joins TRBV5-1 and TRBJ2-7; the match to TRBD1 covers 8 bases. V was pared by 1 base and J by 1 base, with 13 bases of the junction left unmatched. The CDR3 length is 18 residues. Germline CDR1 SGHRS, CDR2 YFSETQ. Written as DNA, the CDR3 is TGCGCCAGCAGCTTGTGGGCAACCGGACAGGGAAGGTCCTACGAGCAGTACTTC. Translated, it gives CASSLWATGQGRSYEQYF.

The J gene is TRBJ2-7, the V gene TRBV3-1 (or the pseudogene TRBV3-2), with 10 bases fitting TRBD1. The junction had 8 bases not matched to a gene; V was cut back by 6 bases and J by 6 bases. The germline CDR1 and CDR2 sequences are LGHDT and YNNKEL (reference sequence). The CDR3 loop spans 14 amino acids. CDR3 amino acids: CASSPGTGVGEQYF. The CDR3 DNA reads TGTGCCAGCAGTCCCGGGACAGGGGTTGGCGAGCAGTACTTC.

This clone was seen just once. This rearrangement joins TRBV6-5 to TRBJ2-5; D is unresolved. Germline lookup yields CDR1 MNHEY and CDR2 SVGAGI. This CDR3 is 13 amino acids long. V was trimmed by 6 bases and J by 2 bases, leaving 10 bases between them. CDR3 DNA: TGTGCCAGCAGCCAATTTACTCAAGAGACCCAGTACTTC. This encodes CASSQFTQETQYF.

This CDR3 is CASMATGGFSYGYTF. In DNA, the CDR3 is TGTGCCAGCATGGCTACAGGGGGCTTTTCCTATGGCTACACCTTC. The chain joins TRBV6-5 to TRBJ1-2; 9 bases match TRBD1. The V and J ends lost 7 bases and 4 bases, in that order; junction bases with no gene match: 10. Germline V gene lookup returns CDR1 MNHEY and CDR2 SVGAGI. The CDR3 length is 15 residues.

The V and J genes are TRBV10-3 and TRBJ1-3, with a tentative D call TRBD1 (6 bases). The V gene's germline CDR1 is ENHRY and CDR2 SYGVKD. This CDR3 has 13 residues. Trimming pared 4 bases from V and 5 bases from J, leaving 9 bases between. The CDR3 region is CAISGGDRNTIYF. In DNA form, the CDR3 reads TGTGCCATCAGTGGAGGGGACAGAAACACCATATATTTT.

This clone was picked up a small number of times. The chain carries TRBV3-1 (or the pseudogene TRBV3-2) and TRBJ2-7, with a possible D match to TRBD2 (5 bases). The V gene's germline CDR1 is LGHDT and CDR2 YNNKEL (reference sequence). The CDR3 length is 14 residues. V was trimmed by 1 base and J by 6 bases, leaving 13 bases between them. CDR3 DNA sequence: TGTGCCAGCAGCCAAGGGCCGGGATCGAGCGAGCAGTACTTC. Amino acids: CASSQGPGSSEQYF.

This chain connects TRBV2 to TRBJ1-5; 7 positions match TRBD1. The ends lost 8 bases at V and 4 bases at J; junction bases unmatched: 5. CDR3 length: 13 residues. CDR1 and CDR2 (germline): SNHLY, FYNNEI. The chain's CDR3 is CASSGQQNQPQHF. The DNA of the CDR3 is TGTGCCAGCTCGGGACAGCAAAATCAGCCCCAGCATTTT.

This chain connects TRBV9 to TRBJ1-6; TRBD1 aligns across 10 bases. The germline gives CDR1 SGDLS, CDR2 YYNGEE. Trimming removed 1 base from V and 12 bases from J; junction bases left unmatched: 7. CDR3 length: 15 amino acids. Here the CDR3 reads CASSVWDRGYGPLHF. In DNA form, the CDR3 reads TGTGCCAGCAGCGTATGGGACAGGGGTTATGGACCCCTCCACTTT.